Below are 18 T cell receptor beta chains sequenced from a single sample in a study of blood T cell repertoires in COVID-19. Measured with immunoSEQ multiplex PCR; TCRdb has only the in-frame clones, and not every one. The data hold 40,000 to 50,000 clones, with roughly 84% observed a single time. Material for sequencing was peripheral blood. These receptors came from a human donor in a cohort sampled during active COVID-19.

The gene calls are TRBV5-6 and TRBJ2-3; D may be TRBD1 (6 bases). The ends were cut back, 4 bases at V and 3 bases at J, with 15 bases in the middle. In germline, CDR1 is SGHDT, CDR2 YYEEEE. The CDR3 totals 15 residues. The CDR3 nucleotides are TGTGCCAGCAGCGTGGGGGCGGGCGCAACAGATACGCAGTATTTT. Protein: CASSVGAGATDTQYF.

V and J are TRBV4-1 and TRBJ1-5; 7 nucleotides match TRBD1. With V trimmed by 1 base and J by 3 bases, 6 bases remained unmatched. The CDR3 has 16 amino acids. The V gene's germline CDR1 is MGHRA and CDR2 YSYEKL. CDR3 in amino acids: CASSQGLGTANQPQHF. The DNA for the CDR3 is TGCGCCAGCAGCCAAGGTCTAGGGACAGCCAATCAGCCCCAGCATTTT.

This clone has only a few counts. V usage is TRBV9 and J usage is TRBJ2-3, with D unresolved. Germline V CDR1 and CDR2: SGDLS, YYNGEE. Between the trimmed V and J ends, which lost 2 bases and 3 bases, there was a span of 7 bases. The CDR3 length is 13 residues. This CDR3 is CASSVARTDTQYF. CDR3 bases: TGTGCCAGCAGCGTGGCAAGAACAGATACGCAGTATTTT.

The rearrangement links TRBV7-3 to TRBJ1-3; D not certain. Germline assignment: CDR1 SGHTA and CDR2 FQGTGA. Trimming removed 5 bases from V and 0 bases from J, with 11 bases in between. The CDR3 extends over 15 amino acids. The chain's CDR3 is CASSLAGNSGNTIYF. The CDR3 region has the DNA TGTGCCAGCAGCCTAGCGGGGAACTCTGGAAACACCATATATTTT.

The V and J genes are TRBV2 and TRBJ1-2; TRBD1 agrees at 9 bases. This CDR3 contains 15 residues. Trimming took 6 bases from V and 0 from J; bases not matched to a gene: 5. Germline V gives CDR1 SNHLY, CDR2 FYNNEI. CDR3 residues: CASRGQGQANYGYTF. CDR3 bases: TGTGCCAGCAGAGGACAGGGGCAAGCTAACTATGGCTACACCTTC.

CDR3 in amino acids: CASSSSYGTGVSYNEQFF. The CDR3 region has the DNA TGTGCCAGCAGCTCCTCCTATGGTACGGGAGTCTCCTACAATGAGCAGTTCTTC. The rearrangement joins TRBV7-8 to TRBJ2-1, with D tentatively TRBD2 (6 bases). Germline assignment: CDR1 SGHVS and CDR2 FQNEAQ. The ends were cut back, 4 bases at V and 0 bases at J, with 19 bases in the middle. This CDR3 has 18 amino acids.

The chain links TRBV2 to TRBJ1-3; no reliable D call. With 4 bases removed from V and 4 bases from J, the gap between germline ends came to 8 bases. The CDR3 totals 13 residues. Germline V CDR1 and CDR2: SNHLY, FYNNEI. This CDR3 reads CASSGRSGNTIYF. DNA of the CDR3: TGTGCCAGCAGTGGGAGGTCCGGAAACACCATATATTTT.

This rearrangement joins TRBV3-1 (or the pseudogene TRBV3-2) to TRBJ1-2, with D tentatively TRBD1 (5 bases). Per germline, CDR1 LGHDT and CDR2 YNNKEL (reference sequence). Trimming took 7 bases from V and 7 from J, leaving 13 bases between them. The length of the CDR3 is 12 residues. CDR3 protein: CASNRGGSGYTF. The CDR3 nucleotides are TGTGCCAGCAACCGTGGGGGGTCTGGCTACACCTTC.

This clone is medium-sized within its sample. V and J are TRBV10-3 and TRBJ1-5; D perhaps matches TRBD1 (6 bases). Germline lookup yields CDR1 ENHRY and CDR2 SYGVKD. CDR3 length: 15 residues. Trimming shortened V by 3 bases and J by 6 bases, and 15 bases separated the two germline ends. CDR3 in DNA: TGTGCCATCAGTGATAGTGGCAGGGGAGTTCAGCCCCAGCATTTT. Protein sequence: CAISDSGRGVQPQHF.

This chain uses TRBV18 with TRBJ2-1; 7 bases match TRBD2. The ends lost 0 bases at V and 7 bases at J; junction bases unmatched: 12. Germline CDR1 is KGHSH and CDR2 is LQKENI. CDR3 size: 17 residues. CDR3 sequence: CASSPPGRLAGENEQFF. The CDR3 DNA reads TGTGCCAGCTCACCACCGGGGAGACTAGCCGGGGAAAATGAGCAGTTCTTC.

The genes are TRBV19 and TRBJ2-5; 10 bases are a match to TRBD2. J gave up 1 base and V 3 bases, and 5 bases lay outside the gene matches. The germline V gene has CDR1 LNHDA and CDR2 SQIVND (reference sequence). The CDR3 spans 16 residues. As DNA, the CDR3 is TGTGCCAGTAGTATCCGGACTAGCGGAACCCAAGAGACCCAGTACTTC. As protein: CASSIRTSGTQETQYF.

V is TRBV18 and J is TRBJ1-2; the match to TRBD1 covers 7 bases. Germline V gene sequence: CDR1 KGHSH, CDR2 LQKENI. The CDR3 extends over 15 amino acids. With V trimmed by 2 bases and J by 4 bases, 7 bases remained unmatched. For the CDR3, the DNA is TGTGCCAGCTCACCAAGGGACAGTTCGAGCTATGGCTACACCTTC. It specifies CASSPRDSSSYGYTF.

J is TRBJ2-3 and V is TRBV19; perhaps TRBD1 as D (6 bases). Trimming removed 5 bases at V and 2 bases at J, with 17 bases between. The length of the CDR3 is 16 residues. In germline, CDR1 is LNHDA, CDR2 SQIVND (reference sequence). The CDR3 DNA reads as TGTGCCAGTAGTCCTCATAGGGGGACAAACACAGATACGCAGTATTTT. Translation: CASSPHRGTNTDTQYF.

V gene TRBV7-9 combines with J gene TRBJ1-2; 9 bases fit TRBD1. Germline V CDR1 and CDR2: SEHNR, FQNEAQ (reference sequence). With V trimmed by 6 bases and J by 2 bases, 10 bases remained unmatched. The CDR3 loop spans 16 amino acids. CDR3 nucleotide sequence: TGTGCCAGCAGTTACGGGACAGGGCTTTTCAACTATGGCTACACCTTC. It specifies CASSYGTGLFNYGYTF. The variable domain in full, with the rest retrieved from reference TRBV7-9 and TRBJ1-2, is DTGVSQNPRHKITKRGQNVTFRCDPISEHNRLYWYRQTLGQGPEFLTYFQNEAQLEKSRLLSDRFSAERPKGSFSTLEIQRTEQGDSAMYLCASSYGTGLFNYGYTFGSGTRLTVV.

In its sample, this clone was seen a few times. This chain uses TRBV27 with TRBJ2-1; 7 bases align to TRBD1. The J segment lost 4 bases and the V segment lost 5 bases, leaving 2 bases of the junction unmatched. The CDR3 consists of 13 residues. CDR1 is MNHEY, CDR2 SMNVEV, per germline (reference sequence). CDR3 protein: CASSRGQYNEQFF. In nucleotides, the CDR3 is TGTGCCAGCAGTCGGGGACAGTACAATGAGCAGTTCTTC.

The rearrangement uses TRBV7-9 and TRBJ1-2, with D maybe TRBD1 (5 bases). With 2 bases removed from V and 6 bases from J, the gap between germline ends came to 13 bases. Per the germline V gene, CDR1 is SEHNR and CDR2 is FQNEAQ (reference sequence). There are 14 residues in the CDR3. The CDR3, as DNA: TGTGCCAGCAGCTTACATGGGGCGGGGAATGGCTACACCTTC. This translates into CASSLHGAGNGYTF.

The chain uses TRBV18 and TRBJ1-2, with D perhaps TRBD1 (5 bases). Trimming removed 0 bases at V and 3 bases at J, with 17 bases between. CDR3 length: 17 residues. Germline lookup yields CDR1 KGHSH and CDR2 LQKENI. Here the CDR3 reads CASSPPSAGSIDYGYTF. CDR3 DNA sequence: TGTGCCAGCTCACCACCTTCGGCAGGGTCGATTGACTATGGCTACACCTTC.

CDR3 amino acids: CASSLDSFLAGGSYEQYF. The CDR3 bases are TGTGCCAGCAGCTTGGACTCCTTTTTGGCAGGGGGATCCTACGAGCAGTACTTC. The gene calls are TRBV5-6 and TRBJ2-7, with TRBD1 matching over 7 bases. The ends lost 0 bases at V and 1 base at J; junction bases unmatched: 13. CDR3 length equals 18 residues. Germline assignment: CDR1 SGHDT and CDR2 YYEEEE.